The sequence of this T cell receptor beta chain was determined in a study of OX40 agonist ivuxolimab in advanced cancers. Whole-study findings and limits: In the 0.1 to 3.0 mg/kg range, CD4+ and CD8+ blood T cells had expanded clonally by week 6.

A remark on this clone: Its antigen is still unknown.

Sequenced by immunoSEQ multiplex PCR; TCRdb stores in-frame clones only, minus some. The sample lists just under 100,000 clones; roughly 95% were seen once. V dropped 1 base and J dropped 6 bases, with 10 bases sitting between them. The CDR3 has 13 residues. In germline, CDR1 is SNHLY, CDR2 FYNNEI. The origin of this receptor is an adult with an advanced solid tumor such as melanoma, head and neck, liver or kidney cancer. This sequence joins TRBV2 and TRBJ2-7; no definite D call. The material was CD4+ or CD8+ T cells sorted from blood, obtained in a trial of the OX40 agonist ivuxolimab. In DNA form, the CDR3 reads TGTGCCAGCAGTGAAGGTTTTCCGAGCGAGCAGTACTTC. This gives the protein CASSEGFPSEQYF.